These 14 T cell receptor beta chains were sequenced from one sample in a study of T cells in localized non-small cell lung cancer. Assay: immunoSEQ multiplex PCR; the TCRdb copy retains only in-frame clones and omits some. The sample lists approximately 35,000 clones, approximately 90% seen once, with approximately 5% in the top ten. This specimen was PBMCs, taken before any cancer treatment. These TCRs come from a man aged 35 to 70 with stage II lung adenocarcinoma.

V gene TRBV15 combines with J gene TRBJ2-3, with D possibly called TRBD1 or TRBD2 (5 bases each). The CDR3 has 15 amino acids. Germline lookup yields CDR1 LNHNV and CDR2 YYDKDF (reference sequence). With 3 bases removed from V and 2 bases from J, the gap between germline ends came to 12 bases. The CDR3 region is CATSRFRDVTDTQYF. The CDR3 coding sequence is TGTGCCACCAGCAGGTTCCGGGACGTCACAGATACGCAGTATTTT.

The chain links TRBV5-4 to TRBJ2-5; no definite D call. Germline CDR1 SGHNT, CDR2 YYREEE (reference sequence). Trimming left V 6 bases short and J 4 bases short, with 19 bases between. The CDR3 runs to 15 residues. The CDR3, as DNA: TGTGCCAGCACCCCGGAAGTGGGTGGGTCAGAGACCCAGTACTTC. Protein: CASTPEVGGSETQYF. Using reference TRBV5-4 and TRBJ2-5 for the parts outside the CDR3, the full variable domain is ETGVTQSPTHLIKTRGQQVTLRCSSQSGHNTVSWYQQALGQGPQFIFQYYREEENGRGNFPPRFSGLQFPNYSSELNVNALELDDSALYLCASTPEVGGSETQYFGPGTRLLVL.

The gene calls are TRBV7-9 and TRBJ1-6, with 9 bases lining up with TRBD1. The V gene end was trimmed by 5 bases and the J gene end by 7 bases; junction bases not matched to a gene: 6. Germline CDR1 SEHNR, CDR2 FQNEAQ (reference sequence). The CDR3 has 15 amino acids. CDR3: CASSAPGTGNSPLHF. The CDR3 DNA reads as TGTGCCAGCAGCGCCCCCGGGACAGGGAATTCACCCCTCCACTTT. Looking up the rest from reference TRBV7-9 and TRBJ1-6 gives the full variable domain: DTGVSQNPRHKITKRGQNVTFRCDPISEHNRLYWYRQTLGQGPEFLTYFQNEAQLEKSRLLSDRFSAERPKGSFSTLEIQRTEQGDSAMYLCASSAPGTGNSPLHFGNGTRLTVT.

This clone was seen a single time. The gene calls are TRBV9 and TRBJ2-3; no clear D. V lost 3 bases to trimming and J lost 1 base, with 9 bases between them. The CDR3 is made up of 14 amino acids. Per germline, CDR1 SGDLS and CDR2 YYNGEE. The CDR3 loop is CASSGNRGTDTQYF. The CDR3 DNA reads TGTGCCAGCAGCGGCAACCGGGGCACAGATACGCAGTATTTT.

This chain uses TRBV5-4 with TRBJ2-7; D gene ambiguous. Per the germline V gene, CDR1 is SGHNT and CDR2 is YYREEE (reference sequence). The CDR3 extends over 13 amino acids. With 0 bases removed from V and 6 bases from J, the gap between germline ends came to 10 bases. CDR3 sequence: CASSLAGGSEQYF. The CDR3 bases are TGTGCCAGCAGCTTGGCAGGTGGTTCCGAGCAGTACTTC.

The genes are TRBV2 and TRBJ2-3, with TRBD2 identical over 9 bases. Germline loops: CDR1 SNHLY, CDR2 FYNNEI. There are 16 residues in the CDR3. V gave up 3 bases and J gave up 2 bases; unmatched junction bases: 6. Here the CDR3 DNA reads TGTGCCAGCAGTGAGGCTAGCGGGACGAACACAGATACGCAGTATTTT. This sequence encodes CASSEASGTNTDTQYF.

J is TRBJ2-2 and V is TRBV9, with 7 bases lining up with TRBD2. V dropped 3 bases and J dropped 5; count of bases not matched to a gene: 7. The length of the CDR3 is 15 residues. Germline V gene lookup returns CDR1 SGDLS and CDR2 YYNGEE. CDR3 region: CASSDGGRGTGELFF. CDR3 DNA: TGTGCCAGCAGCGATGGAGGGAGGGGAACCGGGGAGCTGTTTTTT.

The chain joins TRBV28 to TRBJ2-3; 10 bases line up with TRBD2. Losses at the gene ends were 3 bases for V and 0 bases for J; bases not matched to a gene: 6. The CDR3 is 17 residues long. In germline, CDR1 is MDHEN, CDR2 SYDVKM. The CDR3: CASSFGSGRRSTDTQYF. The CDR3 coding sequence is TGTGCCAGCAGTTTCGGTAGCGGGAGGCGTAGCACAGATACGCAGTATTTT.

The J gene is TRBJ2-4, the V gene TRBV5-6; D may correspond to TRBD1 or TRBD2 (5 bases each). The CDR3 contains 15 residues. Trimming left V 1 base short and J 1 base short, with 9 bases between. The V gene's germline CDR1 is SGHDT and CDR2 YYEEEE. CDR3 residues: CASSLSGTAKNIQYF. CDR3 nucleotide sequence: TGTGCCAGCAGCTTGTCTGGGACCGCCAAAAACATTCAGTACTTC.

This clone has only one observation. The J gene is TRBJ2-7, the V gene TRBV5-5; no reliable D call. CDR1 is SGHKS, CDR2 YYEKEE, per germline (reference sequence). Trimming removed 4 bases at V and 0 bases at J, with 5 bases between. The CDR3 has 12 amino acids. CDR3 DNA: TGTGCCAGCAGCCCTTACTCCTACGAGCAGTACTTC. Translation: CASSPYSYEQYF.

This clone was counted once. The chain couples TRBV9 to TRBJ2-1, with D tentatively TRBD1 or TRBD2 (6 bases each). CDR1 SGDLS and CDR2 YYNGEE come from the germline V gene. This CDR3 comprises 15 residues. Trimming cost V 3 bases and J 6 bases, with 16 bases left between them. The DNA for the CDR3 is TGTGCCAGCAGCGGAGGTGGGGGGCTAGTCAATGAGCAGTTCTTC. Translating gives CASSGGGGLVNEQFF.

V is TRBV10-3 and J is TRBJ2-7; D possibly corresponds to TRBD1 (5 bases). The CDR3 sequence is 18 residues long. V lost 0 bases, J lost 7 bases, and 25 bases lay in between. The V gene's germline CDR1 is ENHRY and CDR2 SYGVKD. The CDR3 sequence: CAISESSPGLGGKGEQYF. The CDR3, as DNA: TGTGCCATCAGTGAGTCGTCCCCAGGGCTGGGCGGTAAGGGAGAGCAGTACTTC.

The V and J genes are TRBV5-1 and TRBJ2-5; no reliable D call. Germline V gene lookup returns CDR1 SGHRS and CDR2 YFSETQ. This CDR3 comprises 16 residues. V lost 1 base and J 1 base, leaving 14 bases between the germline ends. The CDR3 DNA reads TGCGCCAGCAGCTTGCAGACGGTCGTCCCCCAAGAGACCCAGTACTTC. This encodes CASSLQTVVPQETQYF.

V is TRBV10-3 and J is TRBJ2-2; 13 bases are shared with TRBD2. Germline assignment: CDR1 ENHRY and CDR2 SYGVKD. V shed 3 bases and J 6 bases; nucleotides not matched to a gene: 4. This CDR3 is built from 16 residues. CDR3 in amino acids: CAISELAGGPAGELFF. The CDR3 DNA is TGTGCCATCAGTGAACTAGCGGGAGGGCCAGCCGGGGAGCTGTTTTTT.